A selection of T cell receptor beta chains follows, all from one sample in a study of T cell repertoires in cytomegalovirus infection. TCRdb re-called the reads with MiXCR, one entry per CDR3 protein. Of about 310,000 distinct CDR3 sequences listed, roughly a sixth are singletons. Sequencing used PBMCs. The origin of the receptors is a human donor in good health (CMV status not recorded). Some clones in this sample may be carry-over from other donors' samples. The CDR3 runs from the conserved cysteine through the conserved F or W. Each record gives: J gene, V gene, CDR3 protein.

j_call: TRBJ2-5; v_call: TRBV20-1; cdr3_aa: CSAGQGRQETQYF
j_call: TRBJ2-7; v_call: TRBV7-2; cdr3_aa: CASSSQQGGEQYF
j_call: TRBJ2-7; v_call: TRBV6-1; cdr3_aa: CASSLTGREEQYF
j_call: TRBJ1-1; v_call: TRBV7-6; cdr3_aa: CASSPPLATYTEAFF
j_call: TRBJ2-3; v_call: TRBV5-5; cdr3_aa: CASSLIGLADTQYF
j_call: TRBJ2-2; v_call: TRBV7-2; cdr3_aa: CASSIQGITGELFF
j_call: TRBJ2-4; v_call: TRBV12-3/TRBV12-4; cdr3_aa: CASSRDILAKNIQYF
j_call: TRBJ2-5; v_call: TRBV6-2/TRBV6-3; cdr3_aa: CASSRRGGAQETQYF
j_call: TRBJ1-4; v_call: TRBV7-2; cdr3_aa: CASSFRDGEKLFF
j_call: TRBJ1-3; v_call: TRBV20-1; cdr3_aa: CSADPDRGRRNTIYF
j_call: TRBJ1-4; v_call: TRBV20-1; cdr3_aa: CSASGGATNEKLFF
j_call: TRBJ2-1; v_call: TRBV20-1; cdr3_aa: CSAPGTSGGVAQGEQFF
j_call: TRBJ1-1; v_call: TRBV7-9; cdr3_aa: CASSWGTSDTEAFF
j_call: TRBJ1-6; v_call: TRBV4-1; cdr3_aa: CASSKGTGGNINSPLHF
j_call: TRBJ2-5; v_call: TRBV2; cdr3_aa: CASRSEPQETQYF
j_call: TRBJ1-5; v_call: TRBV6-1; cdr3_aa: CASSDVGNTQPQHF
j_call: TRBJ2-7; v_call: TRBV7-8; cdr3_aa: CASSLARLGPREQYF
j_call: TRBJ1-4; v_call: TRBV12-3/TRBV12-4; cdr3_aa: CASRPGMNEKLFF
j_call: TRBJ1-2; v_call: TRBV7-2; cdr3_aa: CASSLDASLAGYTF
j_call: TRBJ2-1; v_call: TRBV20-1; cdr3_aa: CSATRAAEGLNEQFF
j_call: TRBJ2-6; v_call: TRBV4-1; cdr3_aa: CASSQEPDRARANVLTF
j_call: TRBJ1-6; v_call: TRBV10-2; cdr3_aa: CASSEKGWSPPLHF
j_call: TRBJ1-2; v_call: TRBV7-2; cdr3_aa: CASSPNPGLGYGYTF
j_call: TRBJ1-1; v_call: TRBV20-1; cdr3_aa: CSARRQDNTEAFF
j_call: TRBJ1-2; v_call: TRBV3-1; cdr3_aa: CASSQRDRFLNGYTF
j_call: TRBJ2-7; v_call: TRBV4-2; cdr3_aa: CASSQGLAGGYSYEQYF
j_call: TRBJ2-7; v_call: TRBV12-3/TRBV12-4; cdr3_aa: CASSLNRVAYEQYF
j_call: TRBJ1-2; v_call: TRBV2; cdr3_aa: CASSEDIYGYTF
j_call: TRBJ2-6; v_call: TRBV6-5; cdr3_aa: CASSSAGTSSGANVLTF
j_call: TRBJ1-3; v_call: TRBV12-3/TRBV12-4; cdr3_aa: CASSLIQGLGNTIYF
j_call: TRBJ2-3; v_call: TRBV6-2/TRBV6-3; cdr3_aa: CASSYPGQGAIDTQYF
j_call: TRBJ1-2; v_call: TRBV18; cdr3_aa: CASSPPKGTANYGYTF
j_call: TRBJ1-3; v_call: TRBV23-1; cdr3_aa: CASSRPHPGHSGNTIYF
j_call: TRBJ2-4; v_call: TRBV6-6; cdr3_aa: CASSYSTLAKNIQYF
j_call: TRBJ2-1; v_call: TRBV2; cdr3_aa: CASSGVTGHNEQFF
j_call: TRBJ1-3; v_call: TRBV7-9; cdr3_aa: CASSGGSGNSGNTIYF
j_call: TRBJ2-1; v_call: TRBV11-1; cdr3_aa: CASSQGGQGSYNEQFF
j_call: TRBJ2-5; v_call: TRBV5-6; cdr3_aa: CASSPAGWEETQYF
j_call: TRBJ1-6; v_call: TRBV20-1; cdr3_aa: CSASASLGQSSYNSPLHF
j_call: TRBJ2-7; v_call: TRBV5-6; cdr3_aa: CASSSYRTGVNYEQYF
j_call: TRBJ2-5; v_call: TRBV7-6; cdr3_aa: CASSLDWGLFETQYF
j_call: TRBJ2-7; v_call: TRBV11-2; cdr3_aa: CASSLDLTGQLTYEQYF
j_call: TRBJ1-2; v_call: TRBV10-3; cdr3_aa: CAISESSTARWGYTF